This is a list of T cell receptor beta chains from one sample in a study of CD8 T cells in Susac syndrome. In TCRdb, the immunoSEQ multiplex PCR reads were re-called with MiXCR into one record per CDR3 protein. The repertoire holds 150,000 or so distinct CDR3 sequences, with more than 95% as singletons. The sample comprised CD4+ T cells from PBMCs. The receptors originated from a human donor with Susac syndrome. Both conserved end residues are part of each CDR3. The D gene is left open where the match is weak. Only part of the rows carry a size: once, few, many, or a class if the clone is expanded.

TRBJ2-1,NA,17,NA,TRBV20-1,TGCAGTGCTAGAAGGGTCACGGAGTTCGCATCCTACAATGAGCAGTTCTTC,CSARRVTEFASYNEQFF
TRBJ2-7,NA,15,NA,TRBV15,TGTGCCACCAGCCCCGGGGAGGCTATCTCCTACGAGCAGTACTTC,CATSPGEAISYEQYF
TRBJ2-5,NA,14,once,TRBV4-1,TGCGCCAGCAGCCAGGCTGCCAGTGTAGAGACCCAGTACTTC,CASSQAASVETQYF
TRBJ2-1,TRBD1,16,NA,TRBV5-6,TGTGCCAGCAGCTTGGGCCTCTACAGGGGGGTGGATGAGCAGTTCTTC,CASSLGLYRGVDEQFF
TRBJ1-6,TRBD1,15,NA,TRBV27,TGTGCCAGCAGTTCCGAGGACAGGGTAAATTCACCCCTCCACTTT,CASSSEDRVNSPLHF
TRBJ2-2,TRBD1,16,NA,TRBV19,TGTGCCAGTAGTAATCCCCAGGGGGCGAATGGCGGGGAGCTGTTTTTT,CASSNPQGANGGELFF
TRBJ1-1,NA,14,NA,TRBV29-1,TGCAGCGGACTCCAGGGGTCACGGAACACTGAAGCTTTCTTT,CSGLQGSRNTEAFF
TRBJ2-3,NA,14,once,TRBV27,TGTGCCAGCAGTTTAGTAGCTAGCACAGATACGCAGTATTTT,CASSLVASTDTQYF
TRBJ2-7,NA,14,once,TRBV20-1,TGCAGTGCTAGAGTGGCAGCGAGCCCCTACGAGCAGTACTTC,CSARVAASPYEQYF
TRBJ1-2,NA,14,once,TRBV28,TGTGCCAGCAGCCCCGGGGACGGACGCTATGGCTACACCTTC,CASSPGDGRYGYTF
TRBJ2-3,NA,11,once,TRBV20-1,TGCAGTGCCGTCCCCTCAGATACGCAGTATTTT,CSAVPSDTQYF
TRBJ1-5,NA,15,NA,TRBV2,TGTGCCAGCAGTGAAGCTGGTAGGATGTTGGAGCCCCAGCATTTT,CASSEAGRMLEPQHF
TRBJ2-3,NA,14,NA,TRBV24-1,TGTGCCACCAGTGATTTTAAGGACACAGATACGCAGTATTTT,CATSDFKDTDTQYF
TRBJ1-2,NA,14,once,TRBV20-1,TGCAGTGCTGGACAACAGGATCCTAACTATGGCTACACCTTC,CSAGQQDPNYGYTF
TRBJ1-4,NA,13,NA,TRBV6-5,TGTGCCAGCAGTTCTAGAAATGAGGAAAAACTGTTTTTT,CASSSRNEEKLFF
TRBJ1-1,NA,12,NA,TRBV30,TGTGCCTCCGTACAGGGTTACACTGAAGCTTTCTTT,CASVQGYTEAFF
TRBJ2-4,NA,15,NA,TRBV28,TGTGCCAGCAGTCTGGGGGGCGGGAGTAACAACATTCAGTACTTC,CASSLGGGSNNIQYF
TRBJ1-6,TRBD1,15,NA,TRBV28,TGTGCCAGCAGTCCTGCGGGACAGCGGGATTCACCCCTCCACTTT,CASSPAGQRDSPLHF
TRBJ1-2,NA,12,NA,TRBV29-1,TGCAGCGTTGTGGGGGGCGACTATGGCTACACCTTC,CSVVGGDYGYTF
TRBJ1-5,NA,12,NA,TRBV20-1,TGCAGTGCGCTCGAGGGCAATCAGCCCCAGCATTTT,CSALEGNQPQHF
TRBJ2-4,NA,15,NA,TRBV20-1,TGCAGTGCCTTCCACCAGAGGGTAGCCAAAAACATTCAGTACTTC,CSAFHQRVAKNIQYF
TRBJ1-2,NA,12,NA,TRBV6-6,TGTGCCAGCAGTCTACTTAACTATGGCTACACCTTC,CASSLLNYGYTF
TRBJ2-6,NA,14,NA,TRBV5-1,TGCGCCAGCTCAACGGGCTCTGGGGCCAACGTCCTGACTTTC,CASSTGSGANVLTF
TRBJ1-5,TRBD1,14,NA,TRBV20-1,TGCAGTGCTAGCAGGGGGCCGGGCAATCAGCCCCAGCATTTT,CSASRGPGNQPQHF
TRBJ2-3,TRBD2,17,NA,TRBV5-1,TGCGCCAGCAGCTTGGCGACTAGCGGGAGGAGGGCAGATACGCAGTATTTT,CASSLATSGRRADTQYF
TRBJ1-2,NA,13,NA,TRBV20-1,TGCAGTGCTAACCACGTAGGAGGGTATGGCTACACCTTC,CSANHVGGYGYTF
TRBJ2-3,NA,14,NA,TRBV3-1,TGTGCCAGCAGCCAAACGGGACGCACAGATACGCAGTATTTT,CASSQTGRTDTQYF
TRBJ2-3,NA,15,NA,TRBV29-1,TGCAGCGCCTCACGGGGGACACTCCATAAAGATACGCAGTATTTT,CSASRGTLHKDTQYF
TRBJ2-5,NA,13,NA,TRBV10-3,TGTGCCATCAGTGAGTCGGTTGAGGCTAGCCAGTACTTC,CAISESVEASQYF
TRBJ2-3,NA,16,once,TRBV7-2,TGTGCCAGCAGCCCCGTTGGAGGGGGCGGCACAGATACGCAGTATTTT,CASSPVGGGGTDTQYF
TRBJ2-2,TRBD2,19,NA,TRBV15,TGTGCCACCAGCAGAGATGGGACGGGACTAGCGGGAAACACCGGGGAGCTGTTTTTT,CATSRDGTGLAGNTGELFF
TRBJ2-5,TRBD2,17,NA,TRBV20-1,TGCAGTGCAAAGGCCTTTAGACTAGCGGGGGGGCAAGAGACCCAGTACTTC,CSAKAFRLAGGQETQYF
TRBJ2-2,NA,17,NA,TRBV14,TGTGCCAGCAGCCAAGAGTTGAGACATGCGAACACCGGGGAGCTGTTTTTT,CASSQELRHANTGELFF
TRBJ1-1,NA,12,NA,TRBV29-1,TGCAGCGCAGACGAGACGAACACTGAAGCTTTCTTT,CSADETNTEAFF
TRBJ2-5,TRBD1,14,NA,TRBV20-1,TGCAGTGCTGGGACAGGGTTTTCAGCAGAGACCCAGTACTTC,CSAGTGFSAETQYF
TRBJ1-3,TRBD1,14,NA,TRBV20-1,TGCAGTGCTCTCGACAGGGCCTCTGGAAACACCATATATTTT,CSALDRASGNTIYF
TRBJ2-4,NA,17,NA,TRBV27,TGTGCCAGCAGTCCACCAAAAACGACAATAGCCAAAAACATTCAGTACTTC,CASSPPKTTIAKNIQYF
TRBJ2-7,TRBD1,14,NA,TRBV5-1,TGCGCCAGCAGCTCCGGACAGGGCTCCTACGAGCAGTACTTC,CASSSGQGSYEQYF
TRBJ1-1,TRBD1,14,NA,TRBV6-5,TGTGCCAGTTCCCCGACAGGGACGGTCACTGAAGCTTTCTTT,CASSPTGTVTEAFF
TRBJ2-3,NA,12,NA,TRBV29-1,TGCAGCGCCCGACTAGAACGAGATACGCAGTATTTT,CSARLERDTQYF
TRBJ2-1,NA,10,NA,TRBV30,TGTGCCTGGAGTGGGACAGTCTTGTTCTTC,CAWSGTVLFF
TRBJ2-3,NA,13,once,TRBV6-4,TGTGCCAGCAGTGCAACGGAGGCAGATACGCAGTATTTT,CASSATEADTQYF